This T cell receptor beta chain was obtained from a study of blood T cell repertoires in COVID-19. Study summary: The United States, Italy and Spain were the sources of the acute and convalescent COVID-19 samples. From T cells, B-cell-depleted T cells, or PBMCs came the material, which was cDNA or gDNA.

V dropped 11 bases and J dropped 4 bases, with 14 bases sitting between them. From germline, CDR1 is LNHDA and CDR2 SQIVND (reference sequence). This CDR3 region has 13 residues. As processed by the authors: Nucleated cell counts were estimated from reference gene primer amplification. Measured with immunoSEQ multiplex PCR; TCRdb has only the in-frame clones, and not every one. That table is the source of V, J and clone size, and D and trimming were worked out from the DNA. In the table there are about 260,000 clones, roughly 87% of which are singletons. The sample comprised peripheral blood. The chain uses TRBV19 and TRBJ2-2; tentatively, D is TRBD2 (5 bases). This TCR came from a human donor in a cohort sampled during active COVID-19. The CDR3 region is CACKLVGTGELFF. The CDR3 DNA follows: TGTGCCTGTAAACTAGTGGGCACCGGGGAGCTGTTTTTT.